This TCR beta chain is from a study of long-term antiretroviral therapy in people with HIV (dated by TCRdb to about 2022). Describing the broader study: The earliest samples were collected about a decade before the 2015 WHO recommendation for immediate ART, when ART was typically delayed until CD4 counts fell. No cross-contamination during QIAcube processing was seen in test extractions of a monoclonal T-cell line run alongside 33 polyclonal samples. Of the roughly 32 participants with HIV, roughly 10 were female. From 30 to 35 adults with confirmed HIV infection, the cohort provided approximately 190 cryopreserved PBMC samples, gathered serially across a mean of roughly 6 years (range 1-12). A retrospective serial study tested whether ART initiation and durable HIV suppression were associated with changes in peripheral blood TRB repertoire composition and diversity.

Turning to this clone: Its antigen is not yet known. The input lacks base qualities; no much larger clone sits a single base away.

The immunoSEQ hsTCRB v3.0 assay was used at survey level resolution to sequence the TRB variable region. The targeted TRB sequencing depth was roughly 40,000-55,000 T-cell genomes per sample. TRB libraries were pooled and sequenced on an Illumina MiSeq using a v3 150-cycle kit. On the authors' methods: Repertoire analysis was performed in R inside a reproducible Nextflow workflow that covered QC, data transformation and analysis. Custom analyses were implemented in LymphoSeq2, an R package for AIRR-Seq data exploration. Four samples yielding fewer than 5000 total TRB sequences were excluded, leaving 188 analyzed HIV repertoires. Among the approximately 190 retained HIV repertoires, fewer than 65 were collected before ART initiation and approximately 130 after ART initiation. Repertoires were downsampled to 5000 TRB nucleotide sequences, and summary statistics were averaged over 100 downsampling iterations. Only TRB sequences with CDR3 regions of at least seven amino acids were retained for analysis. Diversity was measured with a Shannon entropy-derived clonality score and the Gini coefficient. Repertoire networks linked the top 5000 CDR3 amino acid sequences whenever two sequences differed by an edit distance of one. For TRB CDR3 amino acid sequences, antigen specificity groups and MHC restriction were predicted with GLIPH2. To flag known CMV, EBV, HIV or tissue antigen associations, CDR3 amino acid sequences were matched against VDJdb and McPAS-TCR. Pre-ART, post-ART and control groups were compared with Wilcoxon signed-rank tests and Holm-Bonferroni correction. In TCRdb, the immuneACCESS table is reduced to in-frame sequences with V and J assigned. These tables do not hold every clone; where another copy was compared, an unresolved V gene accounts for under half, and the others remain unexplained. The V and J calls and the clone size are those of that table, but D and trimming were determined from the DNA. The sample yields some 15,000 clones; around 80% were counted once. The ten largest make up 8% to 9% of the sample.

Results the study describes overall, beyond this receptor: Starting ART was linked to a significant rise in TRB diversity, yet even with long-term ART the diversity remained significantly lower than in transplant donor controls. No data were available on ART adherence, viral resistance or therapy changes, limiting inferences about post-ART repertoire changes. HIV repertoires had narrower CDR3 length ranges than controls, and the network structure suggested an antigen-experienced repertoire that shifted only slightly toward naive after ART. Because pre-ART samples had limited cell numbers, unsorted PBMC were profiled rather than sorted CD4+ and CD8+ T cells. Limited PBMC availability meant only the TCR beta chain was sequenced, without alpha chain pairing. The samples span the years 2004 to 2017, and the ART regimens used may be less effective than current regimens. At every time point, the repertoire was dominated by expanded TRB clones first identified before ART initiation, although this dominance fluctuated and, in many PLHIV, declined after ART.

Inclusion was restricted to participants for whom at least one PBMC sample before ART initiation and at least two post-ART samples were available. All participants with HIV were treated in the United States of America. Before DNA extraction, cryopreserved samples of about 0.9-11 million PBMC were thawed and then washed. At the time of the earliest PBMC sample, participants with HIV were aged between roughly 20 and 55 years. PBMC samples were contributed by each participant from 1-4 timepoints before ART initiation and 2-8 timepoints after ART initiation, with a median of 7 samples. Serial HIV viral load, CD4+ T-cell count, ART history and demographic data were obtained for every participant. Genomic DNA was extracted from unsorted PBMC with a Qiagen kit on a QIAcube, processed in batches of 12 samples. CDR1 and CDR2 are drawn from the germline V gene (reference sequence): LNHDA, SQIVND. The junction carries 19 bases between V and J, which are trimmed by 7 bases and 16 bases respectively. The CDR3 starts with the cysteine, ends with the phenylalanine, and has 12 residues. The read is trimmed to its CDR3 DNA, 36 bases read in frame from base 1.

This clonotype was sampled from a man between 18 and 29 years old with HIV. The sequencing here drew on unsorted PBMCs, taken 0.1 years after starting antiretroviral therapy. The rearranged chain carries TRBV19 and TRBJ1-4, with no D gene named confidently. The CDR3 loop reads CASNPGRTRRFF. The nucleotide sequence reads TGTGCCAGTAACCCCGGGAGAACGAGGAGGTTTTTT.